Below, 21 T cell receptor beta chains from the same sample are listed, as sequenced in a study of molecular identifiers for immune sequencing clone quantification. TCRdb re-called the PCR reads through MiXCR, storing one row per CDR3 protein. The sample holds around 460,000 distinct CDR3 sequences, about a fifth seen once. The sequenced sample consisted of naive CD8+ T cells from blood, with Jurkat cell RNA spiked in. The sample's subset: FACS-sorted CD8+CD4-CCR7+CD45RA+ naive T cells. The receptors derive from a human donor in good health. Some libraries in this study had Jurkat cell RNA spiked in.

This clonotype has a single count. This sequence may be a read error, since a much larger clone differs from it by one base. This chain joins TRBV6-6 and TRBJ1-5; D is perhaps TRBD1 (5 bases). The CDR3 is made up of 14 amino acids. Germline V gene sequence: CDR1 MNHNY, CDR2 SVGAGI (reference sequence). Trimming cost V 5 bases and J 9 bases, with 17 bases left between them. The CDR3 region is CASSLGAGQWPQHF. The CDR3, as DNA: TGTGCCAGCAGTCTCGGGGCTGGTCAATGGCCCCAGCATTTT.

Notes on this clonotype: It may be a read error: a sequence one base away is much more abundant. The chain combines TRBV19 with TRBJ2-3, with TRBD1 as a possible D gene (6 bases). Trimming cost V 6 bases and J 1 base, with 14 bases left between them. The germline V gene has CDR1 LNHDA and CDR2 SQIVND (reference sequence). CDR3 length: 15 amino acids. The CDR3 sequence: CASSSGRGRTDTQYF. The CDR3 DNA sequence: TGTGCCAGTAGCTCGGGCAGGGGACGCACAGATACGCAGTATTTT.

Of note for this clonotype: This could be a read error, since a much larger clone is one nucleotide away. The CDR3 sequence: CASSSSALVDNEQFF. The CDR3 coding sequence is TGTGCCAGCAGCTCTTCTGCACTAGTGGACAATGAGCAGTTCTTC. V and J are TRBV7-9 and TRBJ2-1, with a tentative D call TRBD2 (5 bases). Trimming pared 4 bases from V and 5 bases from J, leaving 15 bases between. The CDR3 contains 15 residues. Germline lookup yields CDR1 SEHNR and CDR2 FQNEAQ (reference sequence).

This chain uses TRBV19 with TRBJ1-5; TRBD1 is a possible D gene (5 bases). Germline CDR1 LNHDA, CDR2 SQIVND (reference sequence). Trimming left V 7 bases short and J 4 bases short, with 17 bases between. The CDR3 runs to 15 residues. CDR3 in DNA: TGTGCCAGTAACTGGGGGAGAGCAGGTAATCAGCCCCAGCATTTT. Residues: CASNWGRAGNQPQHF.

This clonotype was counted many times. The chain has TRBV12-3 or TRBV12-4 and TRBJ1-1, with D unclear. This CDR3 has 12 residues. Trimming pared 3 bases from V and 1 base from J, leaving 3 bases between. Here the CDR3 DNA reads TGTGCCAGCAGTTTCAAGAACACTGAAGCTTTCTTT. Translated, it gives CASSFKNTEAFF.

This clonotype came up a few times. V usage is TRBV27 and J usage is TRBJ1-6; D is uncertain. The CDR3 sequence is 14 residues long. Per germline, CDR1 MNHEY and CDR2 SMNVEV (reference sequence). V dropped 7 bases and J dropped 8 bases, with 15 bases sitting between them. The CDR3 sequence is CASTQTIAHSPLHF. In nucleotides, the CDR3 is TGTGCCAGCACCCAAACCATAGCCCATTCACCCCTCCACTTT.

This clonotype was detected many times. The J gene is TRBJ1-5, the V gene TRBV6-1; unclear D gene. CDR1 is MNHNS and CDR2 is SASEGT in the germline V gene. Deletions cut 0 bases from V and 0 bases from J, with 9 bases between. The CDR3 loop spans 16 amino acids. CDR3 loop: CASSEAAGYSNQPQHF. CDR3 sequence (DNA): TGTGCCAGCAGTGAAGCGGCAGGTTATAGCAATCAGCCCCAGCATTTT.

In the case of this clonotype: This likely comes from a read error, as the CDR3 has no conserved phenylalanine or tryptophan at its end. The rearrangement uses TRBV2 and TRBJ2-3, with D possibly TRBD2 on 7 matching bases. Deletions cut 7 bases from V and 0 bases from J, with 17 bases between. Germline CDR1 SNHLY, CDR2 FYNNEI. There are 16 residues in the CDR3. CDR3 sequence reads: CASTEGGRTSTDTQYL. CDR3 coding DNA: TGTGCCAGCACGGAGGGGGGGCGAACTAGCACAGATACGCAGTATCTT.

The chain links TRBV6-5 to TRBJ2-1, with 7 bases matching TRBD1. The J segment lost 9 bases and the V segment lost 0 bases, leaving 11 bases of the junction unmatched. The V gene's germline CDR1 is MNHEY and CDR2 SVGAGI. The length of the CDR3 is 16 residues. DNA for the CDR3: TGTGCCAGCAGTTACTCCGCGTCCGACAGGGCTGGTGAGCAGTTCTTC. Translated: CASSYSASDRAGEQFF.

The chain has TRBV20-1 and TRBJ2-3; 10 positions agree with TRBD2. CDR3 length: 16 amino acids. Per germline, CDR1 DFQATT and CDR2 SNEGSKA (reference sequence). Losses at the gene ends were 0 bases for V and 6 bases for J; bases not matched to a gene: 9. The CDR3 protein is CSARDPPSGSLDTQYF. In DNA form, the CDR3 reads TGCAGTGCTAGAGATCCCCCTAGCGGGAGTTTGGATACGCAGTATTTT.

This clonotype was recorded at least ten times. The chain has TRBV13 and TRBJ2-7; D not resolved. The CDR3 contains 13 residues. Germline assignment: CDR1 PRHDT and CDR2 FYEKMQ (reference sequence). V was shortened by 5 bases and J by 0 bases, with 8 bases between the two germline ends. CDR3 amino acids: CASSPHHSYEQYF. As DNA, the CDR3 is TGTGCCAGCAGCCCACACCACTCCTACGAGCAGTACTTC.

The gene calls are TRBV4-3 and TRBJ2-7, with a weak D call TRBD1 (6 bases). This CDR3 contains 15 residues. CDR1 LGHNA and CDR2 YSLEER come from the germline V gene. V dropped 3 bases and J dropped 0 bases, with 12 bases sitting between them. The CDR3, as DNA: TGCGCCAGCAGCCATGCGGACAGTAGCTCCTACGAGCAGTACTTC. Translated: CASSHADSSSYEQYF.

This clonotype was seen repeatedly, ten times or more. This rearrangement joins TRBV10-3 to TRBJ2-7; D call uncertain. The CDR3 spans 13 residues. The ends were cut back, 0 bases at V and 4 bases at J, with 7 bases in the middle. CDR1 and CDR2 (germline): ENHRY, SYGVKD. CDR3 amino acids: CAISESNSYEQYF. The CDR3 DNA sequence: TGTGCCATCAGTGAGTCGAACAGTTACGAGCAGTACTTC.

Ten or more counts support this clonotype. An end of the junction differs from the germline gene, which may be a read error. This chain joins TRBV5-1 and TRBJ1-1; D is possibly TRBD1 (5 bases). The germline CDR1 and CDR2 sequences are SGHRS and YFSETQ. CDR3 length: 14 residues. CDR3 sequence reads: CASSLGGGATEAFF. CDR3 nucleotide sequence: TGTGCCAGCAGCTTAGGCGGGGGAGCCACTGAAGCTTTCTTT.

V gene TRBV20-1 combines with J gene TRBJ2-3; 9 bases match TRBD2. The CDR3 sequence is 16 residues long. V shed 0 bases, J shed 2 bases, and the junction held 6 bases outside the gene matches. In germline, CDR1 is DFQATT, CDR2 SNEGSKA (reference sequence). The DNA of the CDR3 is TGCAGTGCTAGAGATCTCGGGACTAGCTTCACAGATACGCAGTATTTT. Amino acids: CSARDLGTSFTDTQYF.

This clonotype was detected ten times or more. This chain connects TRBV6-5 to TRBJ2-3; no clear D. The germline V gene encodes CDR1 MNHEY and CDR2 SVGAGI. The CDR3 extends over 13 amino acids. The V and J ends lost 0 bases and 5 bases respectively, with 6 bases between them. The CDR3 protein is CASSYSRLDTQYF. In nucleotides, the CDR3 is TGTGCCAGCAGTTACTCGAGGCTAGATACGCAGTATTTT.

The genes are TRBV18 and TRBJ1-1; 7 nucleotides line up with TRBD1. V lost 0 bases to trimming and J lost 0 bases; unmatched junction nucleotides: 7. The V gene's germline CDR1 is KGHSH and CDR2 LQKENI. The CDR3 contains 17 residues. CDR3 protein: CASSPPPGGPLNTEAFF. The CDR3 DNA sequence: TGTGCCAGCTCACCACCCCCAGGGGGTCCTCTGAACACTGAAGCTTTCTTT. Combining the CDR3 with reference TRBV18 and TRBJ1-1 gives the whole variable domain NAGVMQNPRHLVRRRGQEARLRCSPMKGHSHVYWYRQLPEEGLKFMVYLQKENIIDESGMPKERFSAEFPKEGPSILRIQQVVRGDSAAYFCASSPPPGGPLNTEAFFGQGTRLTVV.

This clonotype was counted at least ten times. V usage is TRBV20-1 and J usage is TRBJ2-5, with 13 bases aligning to TRBD2. This CDR3 has 17 residues. The germline gives CDR1 DFQATT, CDR2 SNEGSKA (reference sequence). V gave up 3 bases and J gave up 5 bases; unmatched junction bases: 12. The CDR3 nucleotides read TGCAGTGCTAGGCCCCCACCGGGACTAGCGGGATTTGAGACCCAGTACTTC. It codes for CSARPPPGLAGFETQYF.

The rearrangement joins TRBV20-1 to TRBJ2-7; 8 bases agree with TRBD2. Germline CDR1 reads DFQATT; CDR2 reads SNEGSKA (reference sequence). With V trimmed by 0 bases and J by 3 bases, 10 bases remained unmatched. The CDR3 extends over 16 amino acids. The CDR3 DNA follows: TGCAGTGCTAGAGATATAACTAGCGGAGTCCTCTACGAGCAGTACTTC. Protein sequence: CSARDITSGVLYEQYF.

This clonotype has ten or more counts. A read error may produce the germline difference seen at one junction end. The V and J genes are TRBV5-1 and TRBJ2-3; 7 bases line up with TRBD2. Germline CDR1 SGHRS, CDR2 YFSETQ. The CDR3 runs to 9 residues. DNA of the CDR3: TGCGCCAGCAGCCCCGGGACTAACTTT. This codes for CASSPGTNF.

This clonotype has a count of ten or more. The J gene is TRBJ2-7, the V gene TRBV7-9; D assignment may be TRBD1 or TRBD2 (5 bases each). Germline CDR1 SEHNR, CDR2 FQNEAQ (reference sequence). This CDR3 region has 16 residues. Trimming removed 3 bases at V and 3 bases at J, with 18 bases between. As DNA, the CDR3 is TGTGCCAGCAGCTTCTTAAACCCGGGACCCCACTACGAGCAGTACTTC. Translated: CASSFLNPGPHYEQYF.